This T cell receptor beta chain came from a study of Ad26.COV2.S vaccination and SARS-CoV-2 variants. The germline V gene encodes CDR1 MNHEY and CDR2 SVGAGI. The CDR3 extends over 13 amino acids. V shed 5 bases and J shed 3 bases, with 8 bases lying between them. The repertoire was sequenced with immunoSEQ multiplex PCR; TCRdb's copy has only in-frame clones and lacks some. Seen here are under 550,000 clones, approximately 92% observed once, and the top ten hold over 9%. Treatment in this sample: roughly 18 received Ad26.COV2.S at low or high dose, single or two shots; about five received placebo; per-sample allocation not given. The investigators took samples on day 63 after the first vaccine or placebo injection.

The sequence was collected from a person between 18 and 65 years old who received the Ad26.COV2.S COVID-19 vaccine or a placebo. Source: peripheral blood, taken in a trial of Ad26.COV2.S vaccine versus placebo. The chain links TRBV6-5 to TRBJ1-5; D unresolved. The CDR3 nucleotides are TGTGCCAGCAGTCCATGGGACAATCAGCCCCAGCATTTT. Translated, it gives CASSPWDNQPQHF.